The clone carrying this T cell receptor beta chain was picked up a small number of times. Relative to the germline gene, one junction end is altered; a read error may explain this. CD8+ and CD4+ T cells taken from blood had their TCR beta sequenced. The patients serving as multiple sclerosis controls were treatment-naive. They had stable or active relapsing-remitting disease and fulfilled revised McDonald criteria. In contrast to the negatively isolated CD8+ and CD4+ T cells, TEMRA cells were FACS-enriched. This record comes from a study of CD8 T cells in Susac syndrome. Germline values: CDR1 SGHDN, CDR2 FVKESK. The CDR3 has 12 amino acids. Random hexamers were used to reverse transcribe an amount of roughly 0.5 to 1 ug RNA. The amplification used immunoSEQ multiplex PCR on TCR beta CDR3; it spanned 54 Vbeta and 13 Jbeta. One entry per CDR3 protein, called by TCRdb with MiXCR from the immunoSEQ multiplex PCR reads. The table lists approximately 150,000 distinct CDR3 sequences, roughly 96% of them singletons.

The sequence derives from a human donor with multiple sclerosis. The specimen sequenced was CD4+ T cells from PBMCs. The chain combines TRBV14 with TRBJ2-5; tentatively, D is TRBD1 (6 bases). CDR3 nucleotides: TGTGCCAGCAGCACCCGACAGGCACGGGTGCACTTC. It encodes CASSTRQARVHF.